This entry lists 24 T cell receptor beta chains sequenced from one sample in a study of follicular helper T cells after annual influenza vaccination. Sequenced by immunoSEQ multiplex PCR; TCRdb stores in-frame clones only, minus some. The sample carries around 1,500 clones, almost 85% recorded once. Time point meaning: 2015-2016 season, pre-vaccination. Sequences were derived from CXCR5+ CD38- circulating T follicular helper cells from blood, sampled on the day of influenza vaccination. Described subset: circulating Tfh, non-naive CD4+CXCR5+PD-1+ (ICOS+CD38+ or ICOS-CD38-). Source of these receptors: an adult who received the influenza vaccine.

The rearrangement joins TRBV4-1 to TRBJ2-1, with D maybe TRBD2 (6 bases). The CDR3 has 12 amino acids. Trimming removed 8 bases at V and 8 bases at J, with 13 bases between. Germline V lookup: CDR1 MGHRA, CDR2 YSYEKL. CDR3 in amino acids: CASGGGLDEQFF. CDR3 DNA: TGCGCCAGCGGCGGAGGGTTGGATGAGCAGTTCTTC.

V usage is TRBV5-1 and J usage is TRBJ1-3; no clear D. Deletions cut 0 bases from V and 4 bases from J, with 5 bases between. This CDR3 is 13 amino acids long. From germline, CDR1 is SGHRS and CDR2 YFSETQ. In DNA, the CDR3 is TGCGCCAGCAGCTTGGAACGAGGAAACACCATATATTTT. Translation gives CASSLERGNTIYF.

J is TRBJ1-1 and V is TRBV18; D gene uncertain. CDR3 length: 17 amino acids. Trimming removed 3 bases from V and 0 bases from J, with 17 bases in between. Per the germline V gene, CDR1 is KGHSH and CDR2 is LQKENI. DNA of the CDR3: TGTGCCAGCTCACCTAGTACCGGGCGGATTATGAACACTGAAGCTTTCTTT. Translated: CASSPSTGRIMNTEAFF. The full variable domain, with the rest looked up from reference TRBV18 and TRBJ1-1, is NAGVMQNPRHLVRRRGQEARLRCSPMKGHSHVYWYRQLPEEGLKFMVYLQKENIIDESGMPKERFSAEFPKEGPSILRIQQVVRGDSAAYFCASSPSTGRIMNTEAFFGQGTRLTVV.

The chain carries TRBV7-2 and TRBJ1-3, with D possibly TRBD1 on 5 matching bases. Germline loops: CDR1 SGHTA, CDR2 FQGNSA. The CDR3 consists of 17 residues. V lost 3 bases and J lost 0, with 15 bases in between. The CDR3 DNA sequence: TGTGCCAGCAGCTTTGGAGGGACTACTAGCTCTGGAAACACCATATATTTT. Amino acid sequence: CASSFGGTTSSGNTIYF.

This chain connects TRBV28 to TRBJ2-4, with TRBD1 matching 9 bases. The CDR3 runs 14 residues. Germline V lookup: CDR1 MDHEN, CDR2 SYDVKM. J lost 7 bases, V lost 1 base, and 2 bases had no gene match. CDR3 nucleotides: TGTGCCAGCAGTTTATTGACAGGGGGGAACATTCAGTACTTC. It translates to CASSLLTGGNIQYF.

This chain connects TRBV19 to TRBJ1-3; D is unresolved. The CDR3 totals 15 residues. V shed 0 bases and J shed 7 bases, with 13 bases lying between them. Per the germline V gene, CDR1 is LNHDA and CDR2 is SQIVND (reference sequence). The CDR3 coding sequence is TGTGCCAGTAGTATAGATCCTGTATCTATTAACACCATATATTTT. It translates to CASSIDPVSINTIYF.

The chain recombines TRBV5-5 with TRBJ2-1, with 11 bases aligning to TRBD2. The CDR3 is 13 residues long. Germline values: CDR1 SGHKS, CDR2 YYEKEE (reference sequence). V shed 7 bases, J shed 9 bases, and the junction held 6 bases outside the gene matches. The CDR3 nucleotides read TGTGCCAGCCTACTAGCGGGAGTAGGTGAGCAGTTCTTC. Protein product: CASLLAGVGEQFF.

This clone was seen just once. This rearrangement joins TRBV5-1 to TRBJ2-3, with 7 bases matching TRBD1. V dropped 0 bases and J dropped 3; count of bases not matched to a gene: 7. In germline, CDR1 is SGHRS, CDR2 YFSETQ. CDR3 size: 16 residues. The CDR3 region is CASSLGQGMSTDTQYF. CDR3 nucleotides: TGCGCCAGCAGCTTGGGACAGGGAATGAGTACAGATACGCAGTATTTT. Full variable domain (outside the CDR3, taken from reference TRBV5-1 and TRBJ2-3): KAGVTQTPRYLIKTRGQQVTLSCSPISGHRSVSWYQQTPGQGLQFLFEYFSETQRNKGNFPGRFSGRQFSNSRSEMNVSTLELGDSALYLCASSLGQGMSTDTQYFGPGTRLTVL.

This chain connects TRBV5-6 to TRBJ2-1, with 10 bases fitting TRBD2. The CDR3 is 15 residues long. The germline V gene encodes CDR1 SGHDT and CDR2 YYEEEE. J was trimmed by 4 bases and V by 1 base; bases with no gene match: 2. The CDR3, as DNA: TGTGCCAGCAGCTTGTATAGCGGGGGGTACAATGAGCAGTTCTTC. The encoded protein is CASSLYSGGYNEQFF.

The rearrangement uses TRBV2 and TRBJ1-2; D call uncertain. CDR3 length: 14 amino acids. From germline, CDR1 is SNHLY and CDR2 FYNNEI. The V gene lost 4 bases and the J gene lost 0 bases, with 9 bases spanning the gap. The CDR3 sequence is CASSADKANYGYTF. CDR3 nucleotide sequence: TGTGCCAGCAGTGCTGACAAAGCTAACTATGGCTACACCTTC.

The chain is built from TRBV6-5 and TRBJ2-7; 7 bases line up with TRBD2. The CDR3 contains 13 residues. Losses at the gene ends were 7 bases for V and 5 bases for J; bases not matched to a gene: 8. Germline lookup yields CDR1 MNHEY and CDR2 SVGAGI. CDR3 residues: CASKAGLVHEQYF. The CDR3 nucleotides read TGTGCCAGCAAGGCCGGACTAGTGCACGAGCAGTACTTC.

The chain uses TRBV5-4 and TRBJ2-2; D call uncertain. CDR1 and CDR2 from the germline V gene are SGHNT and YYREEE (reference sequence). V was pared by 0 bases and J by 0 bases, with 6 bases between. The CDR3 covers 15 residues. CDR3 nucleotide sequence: TGTGCCAGCAGCTTGGCGGAACCGAACACCGGGGAGCTGTTTTTT. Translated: CASSLAEPNTGELFF.

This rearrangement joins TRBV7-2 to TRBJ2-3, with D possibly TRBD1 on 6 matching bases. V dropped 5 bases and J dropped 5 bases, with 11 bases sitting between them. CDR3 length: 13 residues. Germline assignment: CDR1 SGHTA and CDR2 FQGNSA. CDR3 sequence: CASSPGTKDTQYF. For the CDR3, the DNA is TGTGCCAGCAGCCCAGGGACAAAAGATACGCAGTATTTT.

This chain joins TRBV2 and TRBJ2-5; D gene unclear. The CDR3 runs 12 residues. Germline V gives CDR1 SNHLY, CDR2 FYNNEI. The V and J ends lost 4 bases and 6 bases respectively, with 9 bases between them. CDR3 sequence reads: CASSVSGKTQYF. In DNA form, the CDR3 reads TGTGCCAGCAGTGTCTCAGGCAAGACCCAGTACTTC.

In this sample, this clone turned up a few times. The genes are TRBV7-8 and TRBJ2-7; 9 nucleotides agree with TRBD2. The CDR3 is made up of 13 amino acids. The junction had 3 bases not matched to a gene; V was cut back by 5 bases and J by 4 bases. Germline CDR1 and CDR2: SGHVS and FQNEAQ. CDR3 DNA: TGTGCCAGCAGCCAGACTAGCGGTTACGAGCAGTACTTC. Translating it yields CASSQTSGYEQYF.

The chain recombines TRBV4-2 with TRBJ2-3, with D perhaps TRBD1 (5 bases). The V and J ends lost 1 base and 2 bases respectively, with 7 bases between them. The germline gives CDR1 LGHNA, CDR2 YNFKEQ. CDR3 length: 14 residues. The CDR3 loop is CASSQGGLTDTQYF. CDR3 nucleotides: TGTGCCAGCAGCCAAGGGGGCCTCACAGATACGCAGTATTTT.

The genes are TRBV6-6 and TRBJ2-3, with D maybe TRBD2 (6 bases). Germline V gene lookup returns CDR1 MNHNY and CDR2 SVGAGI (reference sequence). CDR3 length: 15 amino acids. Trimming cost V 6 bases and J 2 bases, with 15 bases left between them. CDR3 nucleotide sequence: TGTGCCAGCAGCTTGGGAGGAGGGACCACAGATACGCAGTATTTT. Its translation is CASSLGGGTTDTQYF.

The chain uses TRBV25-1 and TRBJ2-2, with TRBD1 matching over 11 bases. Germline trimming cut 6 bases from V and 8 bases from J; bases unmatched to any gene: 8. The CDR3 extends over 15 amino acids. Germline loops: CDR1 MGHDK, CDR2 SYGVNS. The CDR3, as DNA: TGTGCCAGCAGCCTGTCGGACAGGGGGCATGGGGAGCTGTTTTTT. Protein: CASSLSDRGHGELFF.

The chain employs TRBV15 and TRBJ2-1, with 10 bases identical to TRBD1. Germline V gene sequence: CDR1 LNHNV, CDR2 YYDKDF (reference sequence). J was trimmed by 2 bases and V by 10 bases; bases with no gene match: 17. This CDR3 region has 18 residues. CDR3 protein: CAISPGQGLLSTYNEQFF. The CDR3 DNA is TGTGCCATTAGTCCGGGACAGGGGCTTCTCAGCACCTACAATGAGCAGTTCTTC.

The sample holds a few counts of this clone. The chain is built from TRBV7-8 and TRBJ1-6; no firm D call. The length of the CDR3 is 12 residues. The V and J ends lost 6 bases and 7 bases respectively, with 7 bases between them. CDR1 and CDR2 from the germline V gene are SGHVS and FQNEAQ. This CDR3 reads CASSPPNSPLHF. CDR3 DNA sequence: TGTGCCAGCAGTCCCCCGAATTCACCCCTCCACTTT.

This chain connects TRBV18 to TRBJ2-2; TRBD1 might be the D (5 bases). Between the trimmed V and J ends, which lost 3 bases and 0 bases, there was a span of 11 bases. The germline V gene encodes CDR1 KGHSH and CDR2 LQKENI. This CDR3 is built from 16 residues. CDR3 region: CASSPPTVTNTGELFF. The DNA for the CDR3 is TGTGCCAGCTCACCCCCGACAGTAACGAACACCGGGGAGCTGTTTTTT.

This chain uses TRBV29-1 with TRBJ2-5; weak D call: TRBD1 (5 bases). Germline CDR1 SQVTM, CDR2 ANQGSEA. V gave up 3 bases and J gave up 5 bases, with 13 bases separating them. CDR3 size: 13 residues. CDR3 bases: TGCAGCGTTGACCGGAAGGCAGGGGAGACCCAGTACTTC. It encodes CSVDRKAGETQYF.

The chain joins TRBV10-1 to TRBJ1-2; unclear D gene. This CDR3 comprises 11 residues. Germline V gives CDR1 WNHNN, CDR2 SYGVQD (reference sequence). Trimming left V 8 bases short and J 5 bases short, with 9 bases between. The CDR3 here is CASHRLYGYTF. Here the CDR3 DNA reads TGCGCCAGCCACCGGCTGTATGGCTACACCTTC.

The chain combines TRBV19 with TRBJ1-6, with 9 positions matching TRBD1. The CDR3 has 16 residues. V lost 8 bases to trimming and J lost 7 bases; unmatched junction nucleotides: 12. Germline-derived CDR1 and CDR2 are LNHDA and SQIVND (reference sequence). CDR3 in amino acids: CASSGRTTGGNSPLHF. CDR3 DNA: TGTGCCAGTTCAGGCAGAACGACAGGGGGGAATTCACCCCTCCACTTT.